The rows below give T cell receptor beta chains drawn from one sample of a study of T-cell reconstitution after alpha-beta-depleted transplantation in children. TCRdb reprocessed the PCR reads with MiXCR, giving one entry per CDR3 protein. Of about 580,000 distinct CDR3 sequences in the sample, more than 20% are singletons; the top ten hold 12% to 15%. This sample comprised PBMCs, mostly from graft donor cells, obtained 360 days after TCRalphabeta/CD19-depleted stem cell transplant. The receptors were gathered from a boy under two years old who had a stem cell transplant for acute myeloid leukemia, so the T cells may come from the graft donor. The CDR3 runs from the conserved cysteine through the conserved F or W. The D gene is left open where the match is weak. The size field is filled for only some rows; it gives once, few, many or a size class.

CDR3aa: CASSQGAGEAFF
CDR3nt: TGCGCCAGCAGCCAAGGGGCCGGTGAAGCTTTCTTT
d_gene: NA
v_gene: TRBV4-1
j_gene: TRBJ1-1
len: 12
abundance: many

CDR3aa: CASSVGGSQSYEQYF
CDR3nt: TGTGCCAGCAGCGTAGGTGGTAGTCAGTCCTACGAGCAGTACTTC
d_gene: NA
v_gene: TRBV9
j_gene: TRBJ2-7
len: 15
abundance: few

CDR3aa: CASMDEGRTEAFF
CDR3nt: TGTGCCAGCATGGATGAAGGAAGGACTGAAGCTTTCTTT
d_gene: NA
v_gene: TRBV6-2/TRBV6-3
j_gene: TRBJ1-1
len: 13
abundance: NA

CDR3aa: CASSLEAGANTGELFF
CDR3nt: TGTGCCAGCAGCTTGGAGGCGGGGGCGAACACCGGGGAGCTGTTTTTT
d_gene: TRBD2
v_gene: TRBV7-2
j_gene: TRBJ2-2
len: 16
abundance: many

CDR3aa: CASSGTAGVGAFF
CDR3nt: TGTGCCAGCAGCGGGACGGCGGGGGTGGGAGCTTTCTTT
d_gene: NA
v_gene: TRBV6-5
j_gene: TRBJ1-1
len: 13
abundance: many

CDR3aa: CASRGTGVSNEQFF
CDR3nt: TGTGCCAGCAGAGGGACAGGCGTTAGCAATGAGCAGTTCTTC
d_gene: TRBD1
v_gene: TRBV6-2/TRBV6-3
j_gene: TRBJ2-1
len: 14
abundance: few

CDR3aa: CASSLGRDNSEAFF
CDR3nt: TGCGCCAGCAGCTTGGGACGGGACAACTCTGAAGCTTTCTTT
d_gene: NA
v_gene: TRBV5-1
j_gene: TRBJ1-1
len: 14
abundance: NA

CDR3aa: CSARDRVIGNTIYF
CDR3nt: TGCAGTGCTCGAGACAGGGTGATCGGAAACACCATATATTTT
d_gene: TRBD1
v_gene: TRBV20-1
j_gene: TRBJ1-3
len: 14
abundance: many

CDR3aa: CASSLSPGTHNYGYTF
CDR3nt: TGTGCCAGCAGCTTATCTCCAGGCACTCATAACTATGGCTACACCTTC
d_gene: NA
v_gene: TRBV7-8
j_gene: TRBJ1-2
len: 16
abundance: NA

CDR3aa: CASSFARDGYQPQHF
CDR3nt: TGTGCCAGCAGTTTCGCCCGGGACGGCTATCAGCCCCAGCATTTT
d_gene: NA
v_gene: TRBV12-3/TRBV12-4
j_gene: TRBJ1-5
len: 15
abundance: NA

CDR3aa: CASIRTGGRETQYF
CDR3nt: TGTGCCAGCATTCGGACAGGGGGCCGAGAGACCCAGTACTTC
d_gene: TRBD1
v_gene: TRBV6-6
j_gene: TRBJ2-5
len: 14
abundance: few

CDR3aa: CASGSPRGMKGQETQYF
CDR3nt: TGTGCCAGCGGAAGCCCCCGGGGGATGAAAGGGCAAGAGACCCAGTACTTC
d_gene: NA
v_gene: TRBV12-3/TRBV12-4
j_gene: TRBJ2-5
len: 17
abundance: few

CDR3aa: CASSTSGGPYEQYF
CDR3nt: TGTGCCAGCAGTACTAGCGGGGGTCCCTACGAGCAGTACTTC
d_gene: TRBD2
v_gene: TRBV12-3/TRBV12-4
j_gene: TRBJ2-7
len: 14
abundance: few

CDR3aa: CASSQAYLAGVGEQFF
CDR3nt: TGCGCCAGCAGCCAAGCGTATCTAGCGGGGGTGGGTGAGCAGTTCTTC
d_gene: TRBD2
v_gene: TRBV4-1
j_gene: TRBJ2-1
len: 16
abundance: NA

CDR3aa: CASSLPGRQTQYF
CDR3nt: TGTGCCAGCAGCTTGCCAGGGCGGCAGACCCAGTACTTC
d_gene: NA
v_gene: TRBV5-6
j_gene: TRBJ2-5
len: 13
abundance: NA

CDR3aa: CASSLGLNAYEQYF
CDR3nt: TGTGCCAGCAGTTTAGGGCTAAATGCCTACGAGCAGTACTTC
d_gene: NA
v_gene: TRBV12-3/TRBV12-4
j_gene: TRBJ2-7
len: 14
abundance: few

CDR3aa: CSASRGHALNNEQFF
CDR3nt: TGCAGTGCTAGTAGGGGACACGCCCTAAACAATGAGCAGTTCTTC
d_gene: NA
v_gene: TRBV20-1
j_gene: TRBJ2-1
len: 15
abundance: few

CDR3aa: CASSQGRTVNNEQFF
CDR3nt: TGTGCCAGCAGCCAAGGGCGGACAGTCAACAATGAGCAGTTCTTC
d_gene: NA
v_gene: TRBV7-9
j_gene: TRBJ2-1
len: 15
abundance: few

CDR3aa: CSASVGQSGNTIYF
CDR3nt: TGCAGTGCTAGCGTCGGGCAGTCTGGAAACACCATATATTTT
d_gene: NA
v_gene: TRBV20-1
j_gene: TRBJ1-3
len: 14
abundance: many

CDR3aa: CASSFGTMYGYTF
CDR3nt: TGTGCCAGCAGTTTCGGGACAATGTATGGCTACACCTTC
d_gene: NA
v_gene: TRBV12-3/TRBV12-4
j_gene: TRBJ1-2
len: 13
abundance: few

CDR3aa: CSARGGSGYTF
CDR3nt: TGCAGTGCTAGGGGGGGAAGTGGCTACACCTTC
d_gene: NA
v_gene: TRBV20-1
j_gene: TRBJ1-2
len: 11
abundance: many

CDR3aa: CASGLVPGLGPQHF
CDR3nt: TGTGCTAGTGGTTTGGTACCGGGTTTGGGGCCCCAGCATTTT
d_gene: NA
v_gene: TRBV12-5
j_gene: TRBJ1-5
len: 14
abundance: NA

CDR3aa: CASSPGPVGYEQYF
CDR3nt: TGTGCCAGCAGTCCGGGTCCCGTGGGCTACGAGCAGTACTTC
d_gene: NA
v_gene: TRBV2
j_gene: TRBJ2-7
len: 14
abundance: NA

CDR3aa: CASSFPARSYEQYF
CDR3nt: TGTGCCAGCAGCTTTCCAGCTCGCTCCTACGAGCAGTACTTC
d_gene: NA
v_gene: TRBV7-9
j_gene: TRBJ2-7
len: 14
abundance: NA

CDR3aa: CASSLEGRRQPQHF
CDR3nt: TGTGCCAGCAGTTTAGAGGGGCGAAGGCAGCCCCAGCATTTT
d_gene: NA
v_gene: TRBV12-3/TRBV12-4
j_gene: TRBJ1-5
len: 14
abundance: few

CDR3aa: CASSLRYPGNEQFF
CDR3nt: TGTGCCAGCAGCTTGCGGTATCCCGGGAACGAGCAGTTCTTC
d_gene: NA
v_gene: TRBV5-4
j_gene: TRBJ2-1
len: 14
abundance: NA

CDR3aa: CASSNRLAGTGELFF
CDR3nt: TGTGCCAGCAGCAATAGACTAGCGGGGACCGGGGAGCTGTTTTTT
d_gene: TRBD2
v_gene: TRBV6-5
j_gene: TRBJ2-2
len: 15
abundance: many

CDR3aa: CASSPGGQGNQPQHF
CDR3nt: TGTGCCAGCTCACCGGGGGGACAGGGCAATCAGCCCCAGCATTTT
d_gene: TRBD1
v_gene: TRBV18
j_gene: TRBJ1-5
len: 15
abundance: NA

CDR3aa: CASSSQGGLAGGLWSEQYF
CDR3nt: TGTGCCAGCAGCTCGCAGGGGGGGCTAGCGGGGGGACTATGGAGCGAGCAGTACTTC
d_gene: TRBD2
v_gene: TRBV11-2
j_gene: TRBJ2-7
len: 19
abundance: NA

CDR3aa: CSANPDRKEGYEQYF
CDR3nt: TGCAGTGCTAACCCTGACAGGAAAGAAGGTTACGAGCAGTACTTC
d_gene: NA
v_gene: TRBV20-1
j_gene: TRBJ2-7
len: 15
abundance: few

CDR3aa: CASSYYSGKAYEQYF
CDR3nt: TGTGCCAGCAGTTACTACTCAGGGAAAGCCTACGAGCAGTACTTC
d_gene: NA
v_gene: TRBV6-5
j_gene: TRBJ2-7
len: 15
abundance: NA

CDR3aa: CASRTIRDYNTDTQYF
CDR3nt: TGTGCCAGCAGGACCATCCGGGACTACAACACAGATACGCAGTATTTT
d_gene: TRBD2
v_gene: TRBV6-2/TRBV6-3
j_gene: TRBJ2-3
len: 16
abundance: NA

CDR3aa: CASSLDGLSYNEQFF
CDR3nt: TGCGCCAGCAGCCTGGACGGACTCTCCTACAATGAGCAGTTCTTC
d_gene: NA
v_gene: TRBV5-1
j_gene: TRBJ2-1
len: 15
abundance: few

CDR3aa: CASSPPHADYGYTF
CDR3nt: TGTGCCAGCAGTCCTCCTCACGCGGACTATGGCTACACCTTC
d_gene: NA
v_gene: TRBV28
j_gene: TRBJ1-2
len: 14
abundance: few

CDR3aa: CSANPQGGETQYF
CDR3nt: TGCAGTGCAAACCCCCAGGGGGGGGAGACCCAGTACTTC
d_gene: NA
v_gene: TRBV20-1
j_gene: TRBJ2-5
len: 13
abundance: many

CDR3aa: CAISDVQGRQYF
CDR3nt: TGTGCCATCAGTGATGTACAGGGGCGGCAGTACTTC
d_gene: TRBD1
v_gene: TRBV10-3
j_gene: TRBJ2-4
len: 12
abundance: NA

CDR3aa: CASSLAQGHSTDTQYF
CDR3nt: TGTGCCAGCAGCCTAGCCCAGGGCCACTCCACAGATACGCAGTATTTT
d_gene: NA
v_gene: TRBV7-8
j_gene: TRBJ2-3
len: 16
abundance: NA

CDR3aa: CASSPRLADTQYF
CDR3nt: TGTGCCAGCAGTCCTAGATTAGCAGATACGCAGTATTTT
d_gene: NA
v_gene: TRBV7-9
j_gene: TRBJ2-3
len: 13
abundance: many

CDR3aa: CSWAYQETQYF
CDR3nt: TGCAGCTGGGCGTACCAAGAGACCCAGTACTTC
d_gene: NA
v_gene: TRBV29-1
j_gene: TRBJ2-5
len: 11
abundance: NA

CDR3aa: CASSIRSGGELFF
CDR3nt: TGTGCCAGCTCCATTCGCTCTGGCGGGGAGCTGTTTTTT
d_gene: NA
v_gene: TRBV12-3/TRBV12-4
j_gene: TRBJ2-2
len: 13
abundance: many

CDR3aa: CASTLRDYEQYF
CDR3nt: TGTGCCAGCACACTCCGGGACTACGAGCAGTACTTC
d_gene: NA
v_gene: TRBV6-4
j_gene: TRBJ2-7
len: 12
abundance: few